This TCR beta chain derives from a study of Ad26.COV2.S vaccination and SARS-CoV-2 variants. Produced via immunoSEQ multiplex PCR; TCRdb's table is partial and in-frame only. This repertoire shows hundreds of thousands of clones, approximately 92% found once; its top ten account for just over 2.5%. Documented treatment: approximately 18 received Ad26.COV2.S at low or high dose, single or two shots; about 5 received placebo; per-sample allocation not given. Specimen acquisition occurred on day 63 following the initial vaccine or placebo injection. CDR3 length: 14 residues. Trimming took off 4 bases at V and 13 bases at J, with 20 bases between the two ends. The germline gives CDR1 SGHDT, CDR2 YYEEEE.

The chain recombines TRBV5-6 with TRBJ1-4, with a tentative D call TRBD1 (5 bases). The sequences come from peripheral blood, collected in a trial of Ad26.COV2.S vaccine versus placebo. The sequence derives from a person aged 18-65 years who received the Ad26.COV2.S COVID-19 vaccine or a placebo. CDR3 region: CASSTRPVNGGLFF. The CDR3 DNA reads as TGTGCCAGCAGCACCAGGCCGGTAAATGGGGGACTGTTTTTT. Looking up the rest from reference TRBV5-6 and TRBJ1-4 gives the full variable domain: DAGVTQSPTHLIKTRGQQVTLRCSPKSGHDTVSWYQQALGQGPQFIFQYYEEEERQRGNFPDRFSGHQFPNYSSELNVNALLLGDSALYLCASSTRPVNGGLFFGSGTQLSVL.